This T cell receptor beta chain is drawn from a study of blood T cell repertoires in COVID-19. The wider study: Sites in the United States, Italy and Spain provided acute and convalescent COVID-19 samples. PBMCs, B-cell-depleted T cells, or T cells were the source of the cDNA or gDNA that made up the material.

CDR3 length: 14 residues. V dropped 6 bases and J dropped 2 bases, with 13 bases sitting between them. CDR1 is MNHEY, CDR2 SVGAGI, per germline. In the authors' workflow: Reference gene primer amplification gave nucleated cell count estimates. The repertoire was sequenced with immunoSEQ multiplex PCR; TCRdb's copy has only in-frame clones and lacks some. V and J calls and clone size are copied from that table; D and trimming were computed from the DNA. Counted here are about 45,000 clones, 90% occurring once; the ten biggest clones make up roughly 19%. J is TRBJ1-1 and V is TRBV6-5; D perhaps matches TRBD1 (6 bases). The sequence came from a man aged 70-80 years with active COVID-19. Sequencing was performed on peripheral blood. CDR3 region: CASRTGLPNTEAFF. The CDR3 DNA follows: TGTGCCAGCAGGACAGGCTTACCTAACACTGAAGCTTTCTTT.